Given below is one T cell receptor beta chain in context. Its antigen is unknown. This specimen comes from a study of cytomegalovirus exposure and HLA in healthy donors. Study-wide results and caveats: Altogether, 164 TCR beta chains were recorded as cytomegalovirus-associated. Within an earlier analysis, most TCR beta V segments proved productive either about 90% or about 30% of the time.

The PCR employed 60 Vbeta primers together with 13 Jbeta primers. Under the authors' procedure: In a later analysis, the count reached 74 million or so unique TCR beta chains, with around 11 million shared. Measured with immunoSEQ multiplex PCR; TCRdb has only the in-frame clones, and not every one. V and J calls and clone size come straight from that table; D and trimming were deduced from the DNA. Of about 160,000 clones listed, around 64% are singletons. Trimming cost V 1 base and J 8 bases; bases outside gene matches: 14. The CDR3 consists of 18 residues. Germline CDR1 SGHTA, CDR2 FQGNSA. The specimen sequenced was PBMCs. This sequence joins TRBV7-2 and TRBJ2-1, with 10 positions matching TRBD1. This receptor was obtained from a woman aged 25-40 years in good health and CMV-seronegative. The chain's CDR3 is CASSLGVGDGTGAHEQFF. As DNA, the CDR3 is TGTGCCAGCAGCTTAGGTGTGGGGGACGGGACAGGGGCCCATGAGCAGTTCTTC. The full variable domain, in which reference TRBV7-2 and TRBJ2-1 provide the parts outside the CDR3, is GAGVSQSPSNKVTEKGKDVELRCDPISGHTALYWYRQSLGQGLEFLIYFQGNSAPDKSGLPSDRFSAERTGGSVSTLTIQRTQQEDSAVYLCASSLGVGDGTGAHEQFFGPGTRLTVL.